This T cell receptor (beta chain) was obtained from a study of blood T cell repertoires in COVID-19. Study summary: COVID-19 samples collected from the United States, Italy and Spain covered acute and convalescent phases.

V trimming: 0 bases; J trimming: 5 bases; junction bases outside the gene matches: 6. Per germline, CDR1 MNHNY and CDR2 SVGAGI (reference sequence). This CDR3 region has 16 residues. This clone was recorded only once. Sequencing used immunoSEQ multiplex PCR; TCRdb keeps in-frame clones, though not all of them. Of 240,000 or so clones detected, about 70% appear once; the ten largest clones hold around 3.2%. The chain recombines TRBV6-6 with TRBJ2-1; 8 bases are shared with TRBD1. The sequencing sample was made of peripheral blood. The TCR was taken from a woman of 80 years or more with acute or convalescent COVID-19. The CDR3 spells CASSYSRTGSHNEQFF. CDR3 coding DNA: TGTGCCAGCAGTTACTCTAGGACAGGGAGCCACAATGAGCAGTTCTTC.